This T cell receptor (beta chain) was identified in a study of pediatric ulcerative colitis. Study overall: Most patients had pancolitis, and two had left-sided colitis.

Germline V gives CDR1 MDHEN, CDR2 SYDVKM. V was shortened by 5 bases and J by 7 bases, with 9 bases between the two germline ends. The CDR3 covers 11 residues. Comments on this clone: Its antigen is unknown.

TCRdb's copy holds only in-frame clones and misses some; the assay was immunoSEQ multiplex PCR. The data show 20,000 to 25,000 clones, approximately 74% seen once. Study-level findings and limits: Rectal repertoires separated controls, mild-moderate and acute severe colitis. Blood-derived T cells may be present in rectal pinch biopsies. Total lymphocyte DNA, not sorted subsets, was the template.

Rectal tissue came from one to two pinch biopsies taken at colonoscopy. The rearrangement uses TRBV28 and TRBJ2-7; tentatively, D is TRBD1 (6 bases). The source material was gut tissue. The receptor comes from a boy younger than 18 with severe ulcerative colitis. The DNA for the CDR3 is TGTGCCAGCAGTGACAGGACTGAGCAGTACTTC. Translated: CASSDRTEQYF. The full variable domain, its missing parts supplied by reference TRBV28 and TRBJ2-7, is DVKVTQSSRYLVKRTGEKVFLECVQDMDHENMFWYRQDPGLGLRLIYFSYDVKMKEKGDIPEGYSVSREKKERFSLILESASTNQTSMYLCASSDRTEQYFGPGTRLTVT.